This TCR beta chain was found in a study of T-cell reconstitution after alpha-beta-depleted transplantation in children. General study results and limits: Diversity and T-cell counts at one year after transplant derived mostly from new T cells. Some patients owed their high day-60 TCRbeta diversity to surviving recipient T cells and thymic progenitors. Approximately two months post-transplant, alpha-beta T cells reportedly originated from several hundred expanded graft clones.

This clonotype has just a few counts. Its antigen remains unidentified. Unique molecular identifiers were built into the TCRbeta library. TCRdb passed the PCR reads through MiXCR, listing each CDR3 protein once. The repertoire holds roughly 570,000 distinct CDR3 sequences, with over 25% as singletons. Germline V lookup: CDR1 SGHRS, CDR2 YFSETQ. The ends were cut back, 1 base at V and 7 bases at J, with 14 bases in the middle. This CDR3 has 15 residues. The input for sequencing was PBMCs, taken before TCRalphabeta/CD19-depleted stem cell transplant. The chain links TRBV5-1 to TRBJ1-4; weak D call: TRBD1 (5 bases). The sequence was obtained from a boy under two years old with Wiskott-Aldrich syndrome, due to receive a stem cell transplant. The CDR3 nucleotides read TGCGCCAGCAGCTTGCTTCCCGCCGGGGGTGAAAAACTGTTTTTT. This translates into CASSLLPAGGEKLFF. The whole variable domain, filled in from reference TRBV5-1 and TRBJ1-4, reads KAGVTQTPRYLIKTRGQQVTLSCSPISGHRSVSWYQQTPGQGLQFLFEYFSETQRNKGNFPGRFSGRQFSNSRSEMNVSTLELGDSALYLCASSLLPAGGEKLFFGSGTQLSVL.